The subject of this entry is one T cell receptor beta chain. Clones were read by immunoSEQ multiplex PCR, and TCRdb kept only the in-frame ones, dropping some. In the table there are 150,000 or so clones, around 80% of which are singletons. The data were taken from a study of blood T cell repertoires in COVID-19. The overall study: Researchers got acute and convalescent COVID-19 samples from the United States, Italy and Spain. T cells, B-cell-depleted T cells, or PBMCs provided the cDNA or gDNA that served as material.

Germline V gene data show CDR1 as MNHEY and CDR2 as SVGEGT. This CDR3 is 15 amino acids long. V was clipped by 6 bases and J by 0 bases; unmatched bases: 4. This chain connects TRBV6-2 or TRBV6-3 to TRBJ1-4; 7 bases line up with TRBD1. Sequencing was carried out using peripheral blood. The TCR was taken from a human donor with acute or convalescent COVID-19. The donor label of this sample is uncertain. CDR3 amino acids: CASSRQGSTNEKLFF. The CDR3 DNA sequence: TGTGCCAGCAGCCGACAGGGCTCAACTAATGAAAAACTGTTTTTT.